A selection of T cell receptor beta chains follows, all from one sample in a study of CD8 T cell repertoires and HIV-1 epitope variants. For these receptors, no antigen is known. Measured with immunoSEQ multiplex PCR; TCRdb has only the in-frame clones, and not every one. Here the sample spans about 2,800 clones, 69% being singletons. Sequencing input: cultured CD8+ T cells derived from PBMCs. Every receptor here comes from a male donor with HIV. CDR3s include the opening cysteine and the closing phenylalanine or tryptophan. D genes are given only for firm matches. Rows may omit the clone size; those that give it use once, few, many or a size class.

>.|.|TRBV28
CASSGQLDKAEELYNEQFF
>.|.|TRBV15
CATSRLPRPNNSPLHF
>.|.|TRBV4-3
CASSQDGVIGGDTEAFF
>.|.|TRBV6-5
CASSYPEGDSPLHF
>.|.|TRBV27
CASSFSTVGGSYEQYF
>.|few|TRBV16
CASSQILYEQYF
>TRBD1|.|TRBV27
CASSRTSRGHNSPLHF
>.|.|TRBV28
CASSFNPWAGELFF
>.|.|TRBV9
CASSDTGHGGEKLFF
>.|.|TRBV6-5
CASSGAQETQYF
>.|.|TRBV6-1
CASSETSRVDTQYF
>TRBD2|.|TRBV7-9
CAAGASGNTDTQYF
>.|few|TRBV6-4
CASSVEPGQSYGYTF
>.|few|TRBV19
CASRPEAMNTEAFF
>TRBD2|once|TRBV10-3
CAISEPTSGLGELFF
>.|few|TRBV28
CASSLPGGYTF
>TRBD2|once|TRBV13
CASSLNWRLAGGRGLLQFF
>.|few|TRBV18
CASSPRDLLGNTEAFF
>.|once|TRBV7-2
CASSLRGLTEAFF
>.|.|TRBV5-1
CASSLDRGGSTDTQYF
>TRBD1|once|TRBV7-9
CASSSTRTGVDEQFF
>.|.|TRBV7-6
CASSSLKGRPYEQYF
>.|.|TRBV6-5
CASSYLDGDNEQFF
>TRBD1|.|TRBV28
CATTGGYTGELFF
>.|medium-sized|TRBV2
CASSDYGQRDEQYF
>.|.|TRBV28
CASSVDDGDLRGQYF
>TRBD1|few|TRBV9
CASSVSPGGPRPPEQFF
>.|.|TRBV19
CASSVGALYEQYF
>TRBD1|.|TRBV2
CASSRGEGANTEAFF
>TRBD1|.|TRBV10-1
CASSESTGGPLGYTF
>TRBD2|once|TRBV5-6
CASSTGGLREQYF
>TRBD2|.|TRBV19
CASSIFGGSGDEQYF
>TRBD1|.|TRBV25-1
CASSEWGQGNTEAFF
>.|.|TRBV30
CAWSGDGYEQYF
>.|once|TRBV6-1
CASSELAGVFYEQYF
>.|few|TRBV27
CASSADGYSGNTIYF
>TRBD1|few|TRBV4-3
CASSQGETGKTAFF
>.|once|TRBV27
CASSPVGSDTGELFF